This entry lists 23 T cell receptor beta chains sequenced from one sample in a study of CXCR3-negative and CXCR3-positive naive CD8 T cells (dated by TCRdb to between 2019 and 2020). What the research found in general, with its limitations: Compared with CXCR3-negative naive cells, CXCR3-positive naive cells had TRB CDR3s with higher hydrophobicity (lower Kidera factor 4), lower energy, and higher strength and volume indices.

TCRdb shows the sequencer as NextSeq 550. The Human TCR Profiling Kit (MiLaboratory) was used to make UMI-labeled 5' RACE TRB cDNA libraries. Each CDR3 protein sequence appears as one entry after TCRdb reprocessed the reads, and no DNA is included. The table of this sample itemizes under 150,000 distinct CDR3 sequences. The ten top clones hold roughly 0.59% of the sample. For these receptors, no antigen is known. The sequencing input was naive CXCR3+ CD8+ T cells from blood. This sample's cell subset or site label indicates: CD45RO-CCR7+CD27+CD95- naive CD8+ T cells expressing CXCR3 (TNR3+). These receptors originate from a human donor in good health. Some clones in this sample may be carry-over from other donors' samples.

The chain combines TRBV12-3 or TRBV12-4 with TRBJ2-2. The CDR3 is made up of 11 amino acids. This CDR3 reads CASIRTGELFF.

The chain has TRBV5-6 and TRBJ2-3; TCRdb lists TRBD1, though no DNA is available to test this call. The CDR3 has 15 amino acids. CDR1 is SGHDT, CDR2 YYEEEE, per germline. The CDR3: CASSNPDRAWDTQYF.

V gene TRBV28 combines with J gene TRBJ2-1; TCRdb designates TRBD1, a call that cannot be tested without DNA. The CDR3 runs 13 residues. Germline CDR1 reads MDHEN; CDR2 reads SYDVKM. The CDR3 loop reads CASRDGTLNEQFF.

The chain employs TRBV29-1 and TRBJ1-3. This CDR3 contains 14 residues. CDR1 and CDR2 (germline): SQVTM, ANQGSEA. Here the CDR3 reads CSVADGGSGNTIYF.

The genes are TRBV15 and TRBJ2-7. The CDR3 runs to 14 residues. CDR1 LNHNV and CDR2 YYDKDF come from the germline V gene (reference sequence). CDR3 sequence: CATSTYGGTYEQYF.

V is TRBV6-6 and J is TRBJ2-3; TCRdb's assignment of TRBD2 cannot be checked, as there is no DNA. The CDR3 has 17 amino acids. CDR1 and CDR2 from the germline V gene are MNHNY and SVGAGI (reference sequence). CDR3 region: CASSYLPLASGSDTQYF.

The V and J genes are TRBV7-9 and TRBJ2-1; TCRdb indicates TRBD2, and absent DNA this call remains unverified. The germline CDR1 and CDR2 sequences are SEHNR and FQNEAQ (reference sequence). This CDR3 region has 19 residues. CDR3 sequence: CASSPRLAAHSSSYNEQFF. Full variable domain (remainder filled in from reference TRBV7-9 and TRBJ2-1): DTGVSQNPRHKITKRGQNVTFRCDPISEHNRLYWYRQTLGQGPEFLTYFQNEAQLEKSRLLSDRFSAERPKGSFSTLEIQRTEQGDSAMYLCASSPRLAAHSSSYNEQFFGPGTRLTVL.

The rearrangement links TRBV2 to TRBJ2-1; absent DNA, TCRdb's TRBD2 call cannot be checked. The germline V gene has CDR1 SNHLY and CDR2 FYNNEI. The CDR3 extends over 13 amino acids. The CDR3 loop reads CASLWERGNEQFF.

The gene calls are TRBV29-1 and TRBJ2-7; the TCRdb call, TRBD2, lacks DNA for checking. Germline CDR1 reads SQVTM; CDR2 reads ANQGSEA. The CDR3 spans 12 residues. The CDR3 reads CSVVEEGYEQYF.

The genes are TRBV19 and TRBJ2-1; as DNA is missing, the TRBD2 call by TCRdb cannot be tested. Germline CDR1 LNHDA, CDR2 SQIVND (reference sequence). This CDR3 comprises 14 residues. This chain's CDR3 is CASSTSGGAYEQFF. The entire variable domain, with the rest obtained from reference TRBV19 and TRBJ2-1, is as follows: DGGITQSPKYLFRKEGQNVTLSCEQNLNHDAMYWYRQDPGQGLRLIYYSQIVNDFQKGDIAEGYSVSREKKESFPLTVTSAQKNPTAFYLCASSTSGGAYEQFFGPGTRLTVL.

CDR3 region: CASRTGAQPQHF. The V gene is TRBV19, the J gene TRBJ1-5; TCRdb picks TRBD1, but there is no DNA to check that call. This CDR3 comprises 12 residues. CDR1 and CDR2 from the germline V gene are LNHDA and SQIVND (reference sequence).

The chain has TRBV29-1 and TRBJ2-3; TCRdb's D call, TRBD1, is unchecked because there is no DNA. The V gene's germline CDR1 is SQVTM and CDR2 ANQGSEA. This CDR3 region has 15 residues. The CDR3 sequence: CSVEGAGGWSDTQYF.

This chain uses TRBV11-2 with TRBJ2-3; there is no DNA to check the TCRdb D call of TRBD2. The length of the CDR3 is 18 residues. The V gene's germline CDR1 is SGHAT and CDR2 FQNNGV. The CDR3 loop is CASSLVVGFGLGTDTQYF.

The V call is TRBV28, the J call TRBJ1-2; TCRdb's D call of TRBD1 is untestable without DNA. CDR3 length: 13 residues. Looked up from germline, CDR1 is MDHEN and CDR2 is SYDVKM. This CDR3 is CASRGRGGYGYTF.

CDR3: CASSSGSGPSYNEQFF. The rearrangement links TRBV7-9 to TRBJ2-1; the D call of TRBD2 rests on TCRdb alone, since no DNA is present to check it. Looked up from germline, CDR1 is SEHNR and CDR2 is FQNEAQ (reference sequence). The length of the CDR3 is 16 residues.

J is TRBJ1-1 and V is TRBV5-1; TCRdb names TRBD1, which stays unverified in the absence of DNA. The CDR3 contains 12 residues. Looked up from germline, CDR1 is SGHRS and CDR2 is YFSETQ. This CDR3 is CASSWAGLEAFF.

The chain combines TRBV30 with TRBJ1-1; lacking DNA, the TRBD1 call made by TCRdb goes unchecked. CDR3 length equals 16 residues. The germline gives CDR1 GTSNPN, CDR2 SVGIG (reference sequence). The CDR3 is CAWSPYIPGLNTEAFF. Filled out from reference TRBV30 and TRBJ1-1, the complete variable domain reads SQTIHQWPATLVQPVGSPLSLECTVEGTSNPNLYWYRQAAGRGLQLLFYSVGIGQISSEVPQNLSASRPQDRQFILSSKKLLLSDSGFYLCAWSPYIPGLNTEAFFGQGTRLTVV.

The CDR3 is CASSKAREQNFDEQYF. The chain uses TRBV21-1 and TRBJ2-7; TCRdb picks TRBD1, but there is no DNA to check that call. TRBV21-1 is a known pseudogene. The CDR3 has 16 amino acids.

The CDR3 spells CASSESEDYGYTF. The rearrangement links TRBV25-1 to TRBJ1-2. Per the germline V gene, CDR1 is MGHDK and CDR2 is SYGVNS. CDR3 size: 13 residues.

This chain joins TRBV7-9 and TRBJ2-1; the TRBD1 assignment by TCRdb is unverifiable without DNA. CDR1 is SEHNR and CDR2 is FQNEAQ in the germline V gene (reference sequence). There are 15 residues in the CDR3. CDR3 region: CASNPGGHSYNEQFF.

The chain joins TRBV20-1 to TRBJ2-2; with no DNA, the TCRdb D assignment of TRBD2 cannot be verified. The V gene's germline CDR1 is DFQATT and CDR2 SNEGSKA (reference sequence). This CDR3 has 17 amino acids. CDR3 sequence reads: CSARDTGGWGGTGELFF.

The CDR3 region is CASSLKTGDEKLFF. This chain links TRBV7-9 with TRBJ1-4; TCRdb outputs TRBD1, but without DNA this stays unchecked. The germline CDR1 and CDR2 sequences are SEHNR and FQNEAQ (reference sequence). The CDR3 is 14 residues long.

V and J are TRBV7-9 and TRBJ2-7; the D call of TRBD1 rests on TCRdb alone, since no DNA is present to check it. Germline CDR1 reads SEHNR; CDR2 reads FQNEAQ (reference sequence). The CDR3 covers 13 residues. This CDR3 is CASSLGDRWEQYF.